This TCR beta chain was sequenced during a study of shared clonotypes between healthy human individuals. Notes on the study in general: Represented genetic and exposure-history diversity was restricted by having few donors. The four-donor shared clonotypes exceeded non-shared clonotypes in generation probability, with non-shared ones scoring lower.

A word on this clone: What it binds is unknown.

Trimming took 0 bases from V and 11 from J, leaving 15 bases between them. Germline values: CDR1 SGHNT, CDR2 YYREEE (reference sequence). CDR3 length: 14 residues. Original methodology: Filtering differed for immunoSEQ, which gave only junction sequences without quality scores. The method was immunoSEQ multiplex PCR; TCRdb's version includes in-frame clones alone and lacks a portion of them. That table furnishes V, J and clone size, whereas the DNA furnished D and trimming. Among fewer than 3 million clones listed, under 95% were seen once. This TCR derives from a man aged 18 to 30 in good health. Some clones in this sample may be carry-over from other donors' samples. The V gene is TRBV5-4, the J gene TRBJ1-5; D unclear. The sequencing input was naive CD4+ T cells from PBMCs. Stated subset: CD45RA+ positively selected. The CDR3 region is CASSLAEGGRSQHF. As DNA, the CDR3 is TGTGCCAGCAGCTTGGCCGAGGGAGGGAGGTCCCAGCATTTT. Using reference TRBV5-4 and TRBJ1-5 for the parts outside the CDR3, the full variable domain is ETGVTQSPTHLIKTRGQQVTLRCSSQSGHNTVSWYQQALGQGPQFIFQYYREEENGRGNFPPRFSGLQFPNYSSELNVNALELDDSALYLCASSLAEGGRSQHFGDGTRLSIL.